These T cell receptor beta chains were read from a single sample in a study of T cell repertoires in cytomegalovirus infection. TCRdb re-derived calls from the reads in MiXCR, one entry per CDR3 protein. The sample includes about 100,000 distinct CDR3 sequences, 23% of them seen just once. The specimen was CD8+ T cells from PBMCs. These receptors were obtained from a human donor in good health (CMV status not recorded). Some clones in this sample may be carry-over from other donors' samples. Both conserved end residues are part of each CDR3. D genes are given only for firm matches. Only some rows state a clone size, as once, few, many or a class for expanded clones.

j_call clone_size d_call v_call cdr3_nt cdr3_aa
TRBJ1-6 NA TRBD1 TRBV12-3/TRBV12-4 TGTGCCAGCAGAGCAGGGGGCGGCCGGAATTCACCCCTCCACTTT CASRAGGGRNSPLHF
TRBJ2-5 few TRBD2 TRBV20-1 TGCAGTGCTAGGGCTAGCGGTGACCCCCAAGAGACCCAGTACTTC CSARASGDPQETQYF
TRBJ2-7 few NA TRBV29-1 TGCAGCGTTGAAATCGCAGATAACTACGAGCAGTACTTC CSVEIADNYEQYF
TRBJ2-7 few TRBD1 TRBV10-3 TGTGCCATCAGTCAAGGGACAGGGGGCTGGGACGAGCAGTACTTC CAISQGTGGWDEQYF
TRBJ2-7 few TRBD2 TRBV6-1 TGTGCCAGCAACGATTTTTCAACGGGGGGGCCTTATAACGAGCAGTACTTC CASNDFSTGGPYNEQYF
TRBJ2-1 NA NA TRBV12-3/TRBV12-4 TGTGCCAGCAGTTCGGGACTCCCCAGGGCTGAGCAGTTCTTC CASSSGLPRAEQFF
TRBJ1-1 few NA TRBV5-6 TGTGCCAGCACGATAGGGCGCACTGAAGCTTTCTTT CASTIGRTEAFF
TRBJ2-3 few TRBD2 TRBV7-9 TGTGCCAGCAGCTTAGCGCGGGGGGAAGATACGCAGTATTTT CASSLARGEDTQYF
TRBJ2-5 many NA TRBV7-8 TGTGCCAGCAGCTTAGAGGATCCTGGTGGGACCCAGTACTTC CASSLEDPGGTQYF
TRBJ1-2 NA NA TRBV30 TGTGCCTGGAGTAGGGCAGAGCGCTATGGCTACACCTTC CAWSRAERYGYTF
TRBJ2-7 NA NA TRBV9 TGTGCCAGCAGCGTAGCTACTTGGGGACCTAAGCAGTACTTC CASSVATWGPKQYF
TRBJ2-1 few NA TRBV29-1 TGCAGCGTTGAGAGCTCCTACAATGAGCAGTTCTTC CSVESSYNEQFF
TRBJ2-1 many TRBD2 TRBV3-1 TGTGCCAGCAGCCAAGACTTAGCGGGGGATAGCTCCTACAATGAGCAGTTCTTC CASSQDLAGDSSYNEQFF
TRBJ2-1 many TRBD1 TRBV11-1 TGTGCCAGCAGCTCTCACAGGGGCGAGGTAAATGAGCAGTTCTTC CASSSHRGEVNEQFF
TRBJ2-7 NA NA TRBV3-1 TGTGCCAGCAGCCAAGTAGGTGCCGGCACCTACGAGCAGTACTTC CASSQVGAGTYEQYF
TRBJ2-5 NA TRBD1 TRBV29-1 TGCAGCGTTCCGGGACAGTACAAAGAGACCCAGTACTTC CSVPGQYKETQYF
TRBJ1-2 few NA TRBV7-9 TGTGCCAGCAGGCGGGACGTTTATGGCTACACCTTC CASRRDVYGYTF
TRBJ2-7 NA TRBD2 TRBV7-2 TGTGCCAGCAGGGATACCGGGGGGTCCTACGAGCAGTACTTC CASRDTGGSYEQYF
TRBJ1-2 NA NA TRBV18 TGTGCCAGCTCAGAGGACAGACCCTATGGCTACACCTTC CASSEDRPYGYTF
TRBJ2-7 many NA TRBV11-2 TGTGCCAGCAGCCAGATCACCGGGTCCACCTCCTACGAGCAGTACTTC CASSQITGSTSYEQYF
TRBJ2-1 NA NA TRBV19 TGTGCCAGTAGGCCTCAAGGACTGGATGACAATGAGCAGTTCTTC CASRPQGLDDNEQFF
TRBJ2-2 many TRBD2 TRBV7-2 TGTGCCAGCAGCCCCCGGGCTAGCGGGCTAACCGGGGAGCTGTTTTTT CASSPRASGLTGELFF
TRBJ2-5 NA NA TRBV10-2 TGCGCCAGCAGTGAGTCCCACAGCCAAGAGACCCAGTACTTC CASSESHSQETQYF
TRBJ1-1 few TRBD1 TRBV20-1 TGCAGTGCTAGAGATTTGGACAGGGGGAACACTGAAGCTTTCTTT CSARDLDRGNTEAFF
TRBJ2-2 few TRBD1 TRBV19 TGTGCCAGTAGTCCCCAGACAGGGAACGGGGAGCTGTTTTTT CASSPQTGNGELFF
TRBJ2-2 many NA TRBV28 TGTGCCAGTGGGCCTGGGGCGGCCGGGGAGCTGTTTTTT CASGPGAAGELFF
TRBJ2-3 NA NA TRBV20-1 TGCAGTGCACCGCCCCAAGCGGCCCCCGTGACGGTTGGCACAGATACGCAGTATTTT CSAPPQAAPVTVGTDTQYF
TRBJ2-5 NA TRBD2 TRBV7-9 TGTGCCAGCAGCCCCTCGACTAGCCAGTACCAAGAGACCCAGTACTTC CASSPSTSQYQETQYF
TRBJ1-2 NA NA TRBV29-1 TGCAGCGTTGAAGTAGGGGGGGGCAATGGCTACACCTTC CSVEVGGGNGYTF
TRBJ2-2 NA NA TRBV11-2 TGTGCCAGCAGCTTAGGGGGGACACTTACCGGGGAGCTGTTTTTT CASSLGGTLTGELFF
TRBJ1-4 few NA TRBV9 TGTGCCAGCAGCGCAACCGGCCTGGGGCATGAAAAACTGTTTTTT CASSATGLGHEKLFF
TRBJ2-5 many NA TRBV19 TGTGCCAGTAGTATCAGGGACCAAGAGACCCAGTACTTC CASSIRDQETQYF
TRBJ2-2 NA NA TRBV9 TGTGCCAGCTCCGGGACAATGGGTCCCGGGGAGCTGTTTTTT CASSGTMGPGELFF
TRBJ1-4 NA TRBD1 TRBV29-1 TGCAGCGTTACAGGGGGCTTTAATGAAAAACTGTTTTTT CSVTGGFNEKLFF
TRBJ1-4 few NA TRBV7-6 TGTGCCAGCAGCCCACTGGGGAATGAAAAACTGTTTTTT CASSPLGNEKLFF
TRBJ1-6 NA TRBD1 TRBV28 TGTGCCAGCAGTTTTTACCTGACAGGGTCACCCCTCCACTTT CASSFYLTGSPLHF
TRBJ2-7 many TRBD1 TRBV7-2 TGTGCCAGCAGCTTAGCGGGGGGACAGGGATACGAGCAGTACTTC CASSLAGGQGYEQYF
TRBJ2-6 NA TRBD1 TRBV27 TGTGCCAGCAGCCAGGGGGTGGCCAACGTCCTGACTTTC CASSQGVANVLTF
TRBJ2-3 NA TRBD2 TRBV29-1 TGCAGCGTTGAAGATCGAGCGGCGGGGGGGAGTACAGATACGCAGTATTTT CSVEDRAAGGSTDTQYF